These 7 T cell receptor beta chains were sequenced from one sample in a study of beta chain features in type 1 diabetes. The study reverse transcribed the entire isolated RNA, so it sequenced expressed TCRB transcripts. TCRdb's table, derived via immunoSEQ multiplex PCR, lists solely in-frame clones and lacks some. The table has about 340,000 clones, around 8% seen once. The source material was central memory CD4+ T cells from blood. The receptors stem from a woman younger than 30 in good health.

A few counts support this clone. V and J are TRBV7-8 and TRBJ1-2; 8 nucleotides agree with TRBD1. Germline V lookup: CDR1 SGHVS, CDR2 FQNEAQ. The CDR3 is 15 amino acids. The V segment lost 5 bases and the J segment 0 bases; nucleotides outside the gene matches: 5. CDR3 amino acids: CASSVTGGANYGYTF. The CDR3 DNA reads TGTGCCAGCAGCGTAACAGGGGGAGCTAACTATGGCTACACCTTC.

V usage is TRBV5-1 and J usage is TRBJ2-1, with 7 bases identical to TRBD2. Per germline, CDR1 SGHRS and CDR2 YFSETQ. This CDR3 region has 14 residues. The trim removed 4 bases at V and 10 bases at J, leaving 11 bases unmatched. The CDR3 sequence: CASSLGLEAQEQFF. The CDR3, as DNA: TGCGCCAGCAGCCTTGGACTAGAAGCACAAGAGCAGTTCTTC.

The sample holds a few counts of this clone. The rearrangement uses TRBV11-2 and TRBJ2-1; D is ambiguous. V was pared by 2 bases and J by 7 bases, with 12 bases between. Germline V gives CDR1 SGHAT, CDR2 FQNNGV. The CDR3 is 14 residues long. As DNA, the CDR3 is TGTGCCAGCAGCTTATTAAGCTCTCAGAATGAGCAGTTCTTC. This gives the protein CASSLLSSQNEQFF.

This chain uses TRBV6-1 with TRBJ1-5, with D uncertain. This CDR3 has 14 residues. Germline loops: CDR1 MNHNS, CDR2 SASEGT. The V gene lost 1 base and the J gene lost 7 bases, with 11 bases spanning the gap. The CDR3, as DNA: TGTGCCAGCAGTGAAGGCAGCAGTAACCAGCCCCAGCATTTT. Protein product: CASSEGSSNQPQHF.

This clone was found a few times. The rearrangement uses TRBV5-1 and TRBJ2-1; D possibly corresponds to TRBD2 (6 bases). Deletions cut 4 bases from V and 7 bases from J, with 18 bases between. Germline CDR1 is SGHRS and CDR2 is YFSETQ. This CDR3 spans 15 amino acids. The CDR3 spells CASSAFEGRGNEQFF. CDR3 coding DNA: TGCGCCAGCAGCGCGTTCGAGGGCCGGGGGAATGAGCAGTTCTTC.

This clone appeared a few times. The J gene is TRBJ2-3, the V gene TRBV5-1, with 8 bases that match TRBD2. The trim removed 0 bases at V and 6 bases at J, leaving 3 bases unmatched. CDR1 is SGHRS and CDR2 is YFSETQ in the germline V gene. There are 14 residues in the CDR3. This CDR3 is CASSLGQREDTQYF. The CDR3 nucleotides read TGCGCCAGCAGCTTGGGACAGCGGGAGGATACGCAGTATTTT.

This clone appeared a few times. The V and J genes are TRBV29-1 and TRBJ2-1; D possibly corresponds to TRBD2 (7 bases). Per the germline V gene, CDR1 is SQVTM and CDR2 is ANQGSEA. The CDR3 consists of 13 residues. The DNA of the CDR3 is TGCGCCAGCGGGACACAAACCTACAATGAGCAGTTCTTC. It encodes CASGTQTYNEQFF.